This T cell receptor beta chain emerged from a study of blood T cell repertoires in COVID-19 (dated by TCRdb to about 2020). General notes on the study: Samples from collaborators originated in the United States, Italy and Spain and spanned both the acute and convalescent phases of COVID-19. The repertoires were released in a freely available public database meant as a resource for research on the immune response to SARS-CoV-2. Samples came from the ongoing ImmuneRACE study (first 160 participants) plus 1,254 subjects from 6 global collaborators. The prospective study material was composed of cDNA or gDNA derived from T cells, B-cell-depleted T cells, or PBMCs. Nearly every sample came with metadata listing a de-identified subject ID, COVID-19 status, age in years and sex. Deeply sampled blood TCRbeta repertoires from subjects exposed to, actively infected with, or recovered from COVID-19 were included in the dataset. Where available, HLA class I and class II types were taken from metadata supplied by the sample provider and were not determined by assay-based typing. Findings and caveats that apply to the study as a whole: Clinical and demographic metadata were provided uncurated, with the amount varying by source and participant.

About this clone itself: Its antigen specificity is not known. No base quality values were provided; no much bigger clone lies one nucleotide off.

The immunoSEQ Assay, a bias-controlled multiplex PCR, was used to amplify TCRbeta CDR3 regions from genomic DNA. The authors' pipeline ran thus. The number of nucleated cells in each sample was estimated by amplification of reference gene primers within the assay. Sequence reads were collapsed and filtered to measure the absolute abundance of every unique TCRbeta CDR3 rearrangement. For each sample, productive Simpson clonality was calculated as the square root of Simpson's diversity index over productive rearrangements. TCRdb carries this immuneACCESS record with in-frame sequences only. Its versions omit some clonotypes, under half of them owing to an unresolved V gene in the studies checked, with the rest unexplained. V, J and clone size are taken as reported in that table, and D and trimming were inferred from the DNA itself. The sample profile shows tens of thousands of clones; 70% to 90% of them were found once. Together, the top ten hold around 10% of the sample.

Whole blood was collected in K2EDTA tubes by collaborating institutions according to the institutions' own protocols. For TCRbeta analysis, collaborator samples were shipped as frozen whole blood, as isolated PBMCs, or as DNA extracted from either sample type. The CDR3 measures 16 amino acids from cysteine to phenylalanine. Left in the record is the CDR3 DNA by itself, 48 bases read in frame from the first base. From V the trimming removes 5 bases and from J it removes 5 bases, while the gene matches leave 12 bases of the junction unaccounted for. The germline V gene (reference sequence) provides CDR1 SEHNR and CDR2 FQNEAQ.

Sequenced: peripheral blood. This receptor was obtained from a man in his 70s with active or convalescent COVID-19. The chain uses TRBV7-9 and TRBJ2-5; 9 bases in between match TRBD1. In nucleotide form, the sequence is TGTGCCAGCAGCCTCGCGCTGGGACAGGGCGACGAGACCCAGTACTTC. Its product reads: CASSLALGQGDETQYF.